A single sample is the source of the 25 T cell receptor beta chains below, sequenced in a study of long-term antiretroviral therapy in people with HIV. The immunoSEQ assay was v3.0, run at survey level. Clones were read by immunoSEQ multiplex PCR, and TCRdb kept only the in-frame ones, dropping some. The top ten hold around 15% of the sample, which has roughly 28,000 clones, 80% to 85% seen once. Source: unsorted PBMCs, taken 2.9 years after starting antiretroviral therapy. The receptor source for this set is a man aged 50 or older with HIV.

The chain employs TRBV4-3 and TRBJ2-5; 9 bases map to TRBD2. Germline CDR1 LGHNA, CDR2 YSLEER. The junction had 5 bases not matched to a gene; V was cut back by 1 base and J by 5 bases. This CDR3 has 15 residues. The CDR3 nucleotides are TGCGCCAGCAGCCAAGTGGCGGGGGGGCGGGAGACCCAGTACTTC. Its protein is CASSQVAGGRETQYF.

The chain is built from TRBV7-2 and TRBJ2-3; 12 bases are a match to TRBD1. Germline CDR1 SGHTA, CDR2 FQGNSA. The CDR3 covers 16 residues. The V segment lost 1 base and the J segment 4 bases; nucleotides outside the gene matches: 3. CDR3 DNA: TGTGCCAGCAGCTTAGTAGGGACAGGGGGCGCAGATACGCAGTATTTT. The encoded protein is CASSLVGTGGADTQYF.

This clone came up once. This chain joins TRBV7-9 and TRBJ1-1, with D uncertain. CDR3 length: 14 residues. CDR1 is SEHNR and CDR2 is FQNEAQ in the germline V gene (reference sequence). V lost 6 bases and J 1 base, leaving 12 bases between the germline ends. CDR3 nucleotides: TGTGCCAGCAGGGCCCCGGGAGGGAACACTGAAGCTTTCTTT. It codes for CASRAPGGNTEAFF. The complete variable domain, with remaining parts taken from reference TRBV7-9 and TRBJ1-1, reads DTGVSQNPRHKITKRGQNVTFRCDPISEHNRLYWYRQTLGQGPEFLTYFQNEAQLEKSRLLSDRFSAERPKGSFSTLEIQRTEQGDSAMYLCASRAPGGNTEAFFGQGTRLTVV.

The chain recombines TRBV9 with TRBJ2-2; 7 bases are a match to TRBD1. Trimming at V came to 6 bases and at J to 5 bases, leaving 4 bases not matched to a gene. The CDR3 sequence is 13 residues long. Germline V gene lookup returns CDR1 SGDLS and CDR2 YYNGEE. Written as DNA, the CDR3 is TGTGCCAGCAAGTCCAGGGGGACCGGGGAGCTGTTTTTT. This encodes CASKSRGTGELFF.

The genes are TRBV6-5 and TRBJ2-7; D tentatively reads TRBD1 or TRBD2 (5 bases each). The V gene's germline CDR1 is MNHEY and CDR2 SVGAGI. V lost 5 bases and J lost 0, with 14 bases in between. The CDR3 contains 15 residues. The CDR3 DNA reads TGTGCCAGCAGTCGATCTGGGGGTTCCTCCTACGAGCAGTACTTC. This gives the protein CASSRSGGSSYEQYF.

This clone was picked up one time. The gene calls are TRBV9 and TRBJ2-3; D gene ambiguous. Trimming removed 0 bases from V and 2 bases from J, with 10 bases in between. In germline, CDR1 is SGDLS, CDR2 YYNGEE. This CDR3 region has 15 residues. Here the CDR3 reads CASSVEGYPTDTQYF. The CDR3 DNA sequence: TGTGCCAGCAGCGTAGAAGGGTACCCCACAGATACGCAGTATTTT.

The chain couples TRBV18 to TRBJ1-1, with D unresolved. This CDR3 comprises 14 residues. The germline gives CDR1 KGHSH, CDR2 LQKENI. V was pared by 4 bases and J by 1 base, with 10 bases between. The CDR3 loop is CASSQRTENTEAFF. The CDR3 region has the DNA TGTGCCAGCTCACAACGGACGGAGAACACTGAAGCTTTCTTT.

This clone was found once. This chain connects TRBV29-1 to TRBJ2-7, with 7 bases fitting TRBD1. Germline lookup yields CDR1 SQVTM and CDR2 ANQGSEA. The ends lost 5 bases at V and 2 bases at J; junction bases unmatched: 6. CDR3 length: 13 residues. In nucleotides, the CDR3 is TGCAGCGTTTACAGGGGCCCGCCCTACGAGCAGTACTTC. Its protein product is CSVYRGPPYEQYF.

This clone appeared a few times. The V gene is TRBV6-5, the J gene TRBJ1-2; D is undetermined. Germline CDR1 is MNHEY and CDR2 is SVGAGI. This CDR3 spans 14 amino acids. V was pared by 2 bases and J by 0 bases, with 7 bases between. The DNA for the CDR3 is TGTGCCAGCAGTTACGGGGAGACTAACTATGGCTACACCTTC. Its translation: CASSYGETNYGYTF.

This clone was recorded once. V gene TRBV29-1 combines with J gene TRBJ2-1; 8 bases map to TRBD1. CDR1 SQVTM and CDR2 ANQGSEA come from the germline V gene. V was pared by 6 bases and J by 3 bases, with 10 bases of the junction left unmatched. This CDR3 has 15 amino acids. In DNA form, the CDR3 reads TGCAGCGTAGACGGACAGGGACCCTTCTACAATGAGCAGTTCTTC. Translating gives CSVDGQGPFYNEQFF.

This clone was observed a single time. The V gene is TRBV2, the J gene TRBJ1-5; perhaps TRBD1 as D (5 bases). Germline CDR1 and CDR2: SNHLY and FYNNEI. The CDR3 is made up of 18 amino acids. V lost 3 bases and J 2 bases, leaving 20 bases between the germline ends. CDR3 residues: CASSEGRGSSLGNQPQHF. The CDR3 bases are TGTGCCAGCAGTGAGGGTAGGGGTTCTTCCCTGGGCAATCAGCCCCAGCATTTT.

This clone has only a few counts. The CDR3 reads CASSLVRQHGYTF. DNA for the CDR3: TGTGCCAGCAGCTTAGTCCGGCAGCATGGCTACACCTTC. The chain has TRBV7-9 and TRBJ1-2; no firm D call. Germline values: CDR1 SEHNR, CDR2 FQNEAQ (reference sequence). This CDR3 has 13 amino acids. V lost 1 base, J lost 6 bases, and 9 bases lay in between.

The chain joins TRBV7-2 to TRBJ2-5; TRBD2 is a possible D gene (6 bases). Between the trimmed V and J ends, which lost 2 bases and 2 bases, there was a span of 15 bases. CDR3 length: 16 amino acids. Germline V gives CDR1 SGHTA, CDR2 FQGNSA. CDR3 amino acids: CASSLRASGVQETQYF. Written as DNA, the CDR3 is TGTGCCAGCAGCTTAAGGGCTTCGGGGGTACAAGAGACCCAGTACTTC.

The chain links TRBV5-4 to TRBJ2-7, with a weak D call TRBD2 (5 bases). The CDR3 has 11 residues. Per germline, CDR1 SGHNT and CDR2 YYREEE (reference sequence). With 3 bases removed from V and 5 bases from J, the gap between germline ends came to 6 bases. The CDR3, as DNA: TGTGCCAGCAGCTCCGGGGACGAGCAGTACTTC. This gives the protein CASSSGDEQYF.

The chain joins TRBV6-5 to TRBJ2-7; no firm D call. This CDR3 spans 13 amino acids. The germline V gene has CDR1 MNHEY and CDR2 SVGAGI. Trimming pared 5 bases from V and 4 bases from J, leaving 12 bases between. For the CDR3, the DNA is TGTGCCAGCAGTCCCCTAGACGTATACGAGCAGTACTTC. This codes for CASSPLDVYEQYF.

This clone was observed once. J is TRBJ1-5 and V is TRBV6-1; D uncertain. Germline V CDR1 and CDR2: MNHNS, SASEGT. The CDR3 has 14 amino acids. V was pared by 1 base and J by 7 bases, with 11 bases between. The DNA of the CDR3 is TGTGCCAGCAGTGAAGGGAGGAGGGAACAGCCCCAGCATTTT. Translation: CASSEGRREQPQHF.

The chain is built from TRBV7-2 and TRBJ1-6; 9 bases align to TRBD1. This CDR3 spans 16 amino acids. J lost 8 bases, V lost 1 base, and 6 bases had no gene match. Per germline, CDR1 SGHTA and CDR2 FQGNSA. The CDR3 reads CASSLVGTGNYSPLHF. The DNA of the CDR3 is TGTGCCAGCAGCTTAGTGGGGACAGGGAATTATTCACCCCTCCACTTT.

The J gene is TRBJ2-3, the V gene TRBV30, with a weak D call TRBD1 (5 bases). CDR3 size: 15 residues. V was pared by 0 bases and J by 3 bases, with 13 bases between. The germline gives CDR1 GTSNPN, CDR2 SVGIG (reference sequence). The CDR3 is CAWSVMGLGTDTQYF. CDR3 nucleotides: TGTGCCTGGAGTGTTATGGGGCTAGGGACAGATACGCAGTATTTT.

The chain joins TRBV5-4 to TRBJ2-7; 8 nucleotides match TRBD2. Trimming cost V 5 bases and J 3 bases; bases outside gene matches: 19. Germline assignment: CDR1 SGHNT and CDR2 YYREEE (reference sequence). The CDR3 extends over 18 amino acids. In DNA, the CDR3 is TGTGCCAGCAGTTCCCAGTTTTCAGGAGCGGGGGATATCTACGAGCAGTACTTC. Amino acids: CASSSQFSGAGDIYEQYF. The full variable domain, with the rest looked up from reference TRBV5-4 and TRBJ2-7, is ETGVTQSPTHLIKTRGQQVTLRCSSQSGHNTVSWYQQALGQGPQFIFQYYREEENGRGNFPPRFSGLQFPNYSSELNVNALELDDSALYLCASSSQFSGAGDIYEQYFGPGTRLTVT.

The chain combines TRBV5-4 with TRBJ2-1; D is possibly TRBD1 (5 bases). Germline lookup yields CDR1 SGHNT and CDR2 YYREEE (reference sequence). The CDR3 totals 15 residues. V lost 4 bases, J lost 4 bases, and 15 bases lay in between. The CDR3 DNA is TGTGCCAGCAGCCCGACAGCAACCCGGTACAATGAGCAGTTCTTC. This codes for CASSPTATRYNEQFF.

The chain couples TRBV5-1 to TRBJ1-5, with D hard to call. The CDR3 loop spans 15 amino acids. Between the trimmed V and J ends, which lost 0 bases and 1 base, there was a span of 8 bases. CDR1 and CDR2 from the germline V gene are SGHRS and YFSETQ. The CDR3 region has the DNA TGCGCCAGCAGCTTGGATGGGGTCAGCAATCAGCCCCAGCATTTT. This translates into CASSLDGVSNQPQHF.

This sequence joins TRBV30 and TRBJ1-1; TRBD1 might be the D (6 bases). In germline, CDR1 is GTSNPN, CDR2 SVGIG (reference sequence). The CDR3 loop spans 13 amino acids. The V end was cut by 0 bases, the J end by 5 bases, with 10 bases between. CDR3 sequence reads: CAWSVGGRTEAFF. CDR3 nucleotides: TGTGCCTGGAGTGTAGGGGGAAGGACTGAAGCTTTCTTT.

The chain combines TRBV28 with TRBJ2-7, with unresolved D. The V end lost 4 bases, the J end lost 4 bases, and 8 bases lay between the germline ends. The CDR3 is made up of 12 amino acids. Germline values: CDR1 MDHEN, CDR2 SYDVKM. In nucleotides, the CDR3 is TGTGCCAGCAGTTCCCGGTGGTACGAGCAGTACTTC. Amino acid sequence: CASSSRWYEQYF. Based on the CDR3 plus reference TRBV28 and TRBJ2-7, the full variable domain is DVKVTQSSRYLVKRTGEKVFLECVQDMDHENMFWYRQDPGLGLRLIYFSYDVKMKEKGDIPEGYSVSREKKERFSLILESASTNQTSMYLCASSSRWYEQYFGPGTRLTVT.

This chain links TRBV7-9 with TRBJ2-5; 12 nucleotides align to TRBD2. V lost 2 bases and J lost 2; bases outside the gene matches: 3. CDR3 length: 16 residues. CDR1 and CDR2 from the germline V gene are SEHNR and FQNEAQ (reference sequence). CDR3 bases: TGTGCCAGCAGCTTATCTAGCGGGGGGGGGCAAGAGACCCAGTACTTC. Protein product: CASSLSSGGGQETQYF. The full variable domain, in which reference TRBV7-9 and TRBJ2-5 provide the parts outside the CDR3, is DTGVSQNPRHKITKRGQNVTFRCDPISEHNRLYWYRQTLGQGPEFLTYFQNEAQLEKSRLLSDRFSAERPKGSFSTLEIQRTEQGDSAMYLCASSLSSGGGQETQYFGPGTRLLVL.

This clone was seen once. The rearrangement links TRBV28 to TRBJ2-2; D not certain. V lost 8 bases and J 0 bases, leaving 4 bases between the germline ends. CDR3 size: 12 residues. Looked up from germline, CDR1 is MDHEN and CDR2 is SYDVKM. In DNA form, the CDR3 reads TGTGCCAGCGGAGCGAACACCGGGGAGCTGTTTTTT. Translation gives CASGANTGELFF.